This paragraph covers one T cell receptor beta chain sequence. The antigen is not known. This sample was taken from a study of shared clonotypes between healthy human individuals. In the study overall: Participating donors consisted of a couple of women and a few men aged 18 to 49. Study findings and constraints: Tissue TCR repertoires likely differ from these blood-only repertoires.

The protocol was immunoSEQ multiplex PCR, while the TCRdb copy is restricted to in-frame clones and leaves out a portion. The table includes millions of clones, over 85% detected once. Germline-derived CDR1 and CDR2 are SGHTA and FQGNSA. The junction had 8 bases not matched to a gene; V was cut back by 4 bases and J by 9 bases. This CDR3 comprises 13 residues. This receptor was identified in a man aged 18 to 29 in good health. The chain combines TRBV7-2 with TRBJ2-7; the match to TRBD1 covers 8 bases. Sequenced: naive CD4+ T cells sorted from blood. The subset: CD45RA+ positively selected. CDR3 nucleotides: TGTGCCAGCAGCTCCAGGGACAGGCTTGGGCAGTACTTC. Residues: CASSSRDRLGQYF.